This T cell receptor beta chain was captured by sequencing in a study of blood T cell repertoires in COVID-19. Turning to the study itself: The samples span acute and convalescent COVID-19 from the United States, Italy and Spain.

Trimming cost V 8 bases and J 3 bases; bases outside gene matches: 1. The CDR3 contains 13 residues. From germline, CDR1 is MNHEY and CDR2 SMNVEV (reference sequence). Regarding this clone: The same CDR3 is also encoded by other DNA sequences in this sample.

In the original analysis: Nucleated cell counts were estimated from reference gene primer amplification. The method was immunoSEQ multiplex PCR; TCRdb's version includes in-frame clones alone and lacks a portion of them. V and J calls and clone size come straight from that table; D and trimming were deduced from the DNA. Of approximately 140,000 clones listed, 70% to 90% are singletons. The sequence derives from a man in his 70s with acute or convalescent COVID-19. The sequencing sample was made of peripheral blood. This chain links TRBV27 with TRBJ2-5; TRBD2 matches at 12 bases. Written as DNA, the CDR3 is TGTGCCAGCCGACTAGCGGGAGAAGAGACCCAGTACTTC. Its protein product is CASRLAGEETQYF.